Below are 17 T cell receptor beta chains sequenced from a single sample in a study of read filtering for tumor transcriptome and immune sequencing. The library was built from roughly 400 ng RNA with molecular barcoded adaptors for alpha/delta and beta/gamma chains. TCRdb re-called the reads through MiXCR, storing one row per CDR3 protein. The sample contains tens of thousands of distinct CDR3 sequences, 20% to 25% of which appear only once. Sequencing was carried out using a population of CD138-negative cells sorted from bone marrow. These TCRs come from a donor aged 40 or over with multiple myeloma.

This clonotype was observed once. A read error may account for a junction end that differs from germline. The chain employs TRBV7-9 and TRBJ1-1; TRBD1 matches at 8 bases. The CDR3 is made up of 15 amino acids. Germline CDR1 reads SEHNR; CDR2 reads FQNEAQ (reference sequence). The CDR3 nucleotides are TGTGCCAGCAGCCCCCCGGACAGGGATTACACTGAAGTTCTCTTT. It is translated as CASSPPDRDYTEVLF. Drawing the rest from reference TRBV7-9 and TRBJ1-1, the complete variable domain is DTGVSQNPRHKITKRGQNVTFRCDPISEHNRLYWYRQTLGQGPEFLTYFQNEAQLEKSRLLSDRFSAERPKGSFSTLEIQRTEQGDSAMYLCASSPPDRDYTEVLFGQGTRLTVV.

This clonotype was seen many times. The chain is built from TRBV5-1 and TRBJ1-2; D gene unclear. Looked up from germline, CDR1 is SGHRS and CDR2 is YFSETQ. The CDR3 consists of 15 residues. V lost 0 bases and J lost 0, with 9 bases in between. CDR3 amino acids: CASSLGESANYGYTF. CDR3 bases: TGCGCCAGCAGCTTGGGAGAGAGCGCTAACTATGGCTACACCTTC. Full variable domain (outside the CDR3, taken from reference TRBV5-1 and TRBJ1-2): KAGVTQTPRYLIKTRGQQVTLSCSPISGHRSVSWYQQTPGQGLQFLFEYFSETQRNKGNFPGRFSGRQFSNSRSEMNVSTLELGDSALYLCASSLGESANYGYTFGSGTRLTVV.

This clonotype was seen a handful of times. V usage is TRBV20-1 and J usage is TRBJ2-1; TRBD1 might be the D (5 bases). The CDR3 consists of 16 residues. V was pared by 0 bases and J by 2 bases, with 14 bases between. From germline, CDR1 is DFQATT and CDR2 SNEGSKA (reference sequence). CDR3 amino acids: CSARDALLGAYNEQFF. The DNA for the CDR3 is TGCAGTGCTAGAGATGCCTTATTAGGGGCCTACAATGAGCAGTTCTTC.

The genes are TRBV5-6 and TRBJ2-2; maybe TRBD2 (6 bases). The CDR3 has 17 residues. Trimming pared 1 base from V and 2 bases from J, leaving 15 bases between. The germline CDR1 and CDR2 sequences are SGHDT and YYEEEE. The CDR3 DNA follows: TGTGCCAGCAGCTTGATTGAACGGGGGTTCAACACCGGGGAGCTGTTTTTT. Protein product: CASSLIERGFNTGELFF.

With respect to this clonotype: This could be a read error, since a much larger clone is one nucleotide away. The chain recombines TRBV4-2 with TRBJ1-6; 7 bases map to TRBD1. CDR1 and CDR2 from the germline V gene are LGHNA and YNFKEQ. This CDR3 contains 15 residues. The chain's CDR3 is CASSTTTGNNSPPHF. The CDR3 DNA sequence: TGTGCCAGCAGCACTACGACAGGGAATAATTCACCCCCCCACTTT.

This clonotype was counted a few times. The rearrangement joins TRBV15 to TRBJ2-5; TRBD1 matches 7 bases. The CDR3 covers 14 residues. CDR1 LNHNV and CDR2 YYDKDF come from the germline V gene (reference sequence). V lost 8 bases to trimming and J lost 5 bases; unmatched junction nucleotides: 11. This CDR3 is CATRPGQTGETQYF. In DNA, the CDR3 is TGTGCCACCCGACCGGGACAGACCGGGGAGACCCAGTACTTC.

The sample holds many counts of this clonotype. V and J are TRBV6-2 or TRBV6-3 and TRBJ2-7; TRBD2 matches at 8 bases. Germline V gene sequence: CDR1 MNHEY, CDR2 SVGEGT. This CDR3 has 12 residues. J lost 5 bases, V lost 7 bases, and 4 bases had no gene match. CDR3 protein: CASTTGGNEQYF. The CDR3 region has the DNA TGTGCCAGCACCACGGGGGGGAACGAGCAGTACTTC.

This clonotype was found many times. The CDR3 region is CSTQGTNTGELFF. Written as DNA, the CDR3 is TGCTCAACCCAGGGAACGAACACCGGGGAGCTGTTTTTT. This chain links TRBV20-1 with TRBJ2-2; possibly TRBD1 for D (5 bases). The CDR3 spans 13 residues. Germline values: CDR1 DFQATT, CDR2 SNEGSKA (reference sequence).

As concerns this clonotype: The junction departs from germline at one end; a sequencing error may be responsible. This chain links TRBV4-1 with TRBJ2-6; 9 positions match TRBD1. The CDR3 covers 17 residues. CDR1 is MGHRA, CDR2 YSYEKL, per germline. CDR3: CASSLGTGTSGANFLTF. The CDR3, as DNA: TGCGCCAGCAGCCTAGGGACAGGGACCTCTGGGGCCAACTTCCTGACCTTC.

This clonotype was found many times. V and J are TRBV7-6 and TRBJ2-7; either TRBD1 or TRBD2 may supply D (5 bases each). Per the germline V gene, CDR1 is SGHVS and CDR2 is FNYEAQ. This CDR3 contains 15 residues. Trimming left V 3 bases short and J 0 bases short, with 12 bases between. This CDR3 reads CASSFGTRGSYEQYF. The CDR3 bases are TGTGCCAGCAGCTTTGGGACCCGTGGCTCCTACGAGCAGTACTTC.

The rearrangement links TRBV18 to TRBJ2-4; D gene uncertain. Per the germline V gene, CDR1 is KGHSH and CDR2 is LQKENI. CDR3 length: 13 residues. V lost 0 bases and J lost 1, with 1 base in between. CDR3 coding DNA: TGTGCCAGCTCACCACCGGCCAAAAACATTCAGTACTTC. Translated, it gives CASSPPAKNIQYF.

The sample holds many counts of this clonotype. DNA of the CDR3: TGTGCCAGCAGTTTTTCGGATGCAACTAATGAAAAACTGTTTTTT. It translates to CASSFSDATNEKLFF. This chain joins TRBV27 and TRBJ1-4, with no clear D. V lost 3 bases and J lost 0, with 8 bases in between. The CDR3 length is 15 residues. Germline CDR1 MNHEY, CDR2 SMNVEV (reference sequence).

This clonotype has more than one count but fewer than ten. V and J are TRBV28 and TRBJ2-3; D ambiguous. The CDR3 sequence is 13 residues long. CDR1 and CDR2 (germline): MDHEN, SYDVKM. V was trimmed by 4 bases and J by 6 bases, leaving 11 bases between them. Here the CDR3 reads CASSSSQGDTQYF. Written as DNA, the CDR3 is TGTGCCAGCAGTTCCTCTCAAGGGGATACGCAGTATTTT.

This clonotype appeared many times. The chain is built from TRBV10-1 and TRBJ2-5, with 7 bases matching TRBD2. Trimming cost V 5 bases and J 1 base; bases outside gene matches: 4. Looked up from germline, CDR1 is WNHNN and CDR2 is SYGVQD (reference sequence). The CDR3 is 14 amino acids. The CDR3 coding sequence is TGCGCCAGCAGTCCTTGGACTAGCCAAGAGACCCAGTACTTC. It yields the protein CASSPWTSQETQYF.

V usage is TRBV12-3 or TRBV12-4 and J usage is TRBJ1-5; D is undetermined. Trimming took 2 bases from V and 9 from J, leaving 8 bases between them. The length of the CDR3 is 12 residues. CDR3 DNA sequence: TGTGCCAGCAGTTTAAATCAGTCGCCCCAGCATTTT. Protein product: CASSLNQSPQHF.

With respect to this clonotype: Possible read error: a much larger clone is one base away. J is TRBJ2-6 and V is TRBV7-8; D unresolved. The CDR3 has 16 amino acids. The V gene's germline CDR1 is SGHVS and CDR2 FQNEAQ. Trimming took off 1 base at V and 1 base at J, with 8 bases between the two ends. This CDR3 is CASSLVWVSGANVLTF. CDR3 bases: TGTGCCAGCAGCTTAGTTTGGGTGTCTGGGGCCAACGTCCTGACTTTC. Full variable domain (remainder filled in from reference TRBV7-8 and TRBJ2-6): GAGVSQSPRYKVAKRGQDVALRCDPISGHVSLFWYQQALGQGPEFLTYFQNEAQLDKSGLPSDRFFAERPEGSVSTLKIQRTQQEDSAVYLCASSLVWVSGANVLTFGAGSRLTVL.

This clonotype was seen many times. This chain joins TRBV5-1 and TRBJ2-5; 8 nucleotides line up with TRBD1. With 5 bases clipped from V and 5 bases from J, the junction kept 11 bases outside the gene matches. CDR1 SGHRS and CDR2 YFSETQ come from the germline V gene. This CDR3 comprises 15 residues. The CDR3 here is CASRPAQGALETQYF. CDR3 sequence (DNA): TGCGCCAGCAGGCCAGCTCAGGGGGCGTTGGAGACCCAGTACTTC.